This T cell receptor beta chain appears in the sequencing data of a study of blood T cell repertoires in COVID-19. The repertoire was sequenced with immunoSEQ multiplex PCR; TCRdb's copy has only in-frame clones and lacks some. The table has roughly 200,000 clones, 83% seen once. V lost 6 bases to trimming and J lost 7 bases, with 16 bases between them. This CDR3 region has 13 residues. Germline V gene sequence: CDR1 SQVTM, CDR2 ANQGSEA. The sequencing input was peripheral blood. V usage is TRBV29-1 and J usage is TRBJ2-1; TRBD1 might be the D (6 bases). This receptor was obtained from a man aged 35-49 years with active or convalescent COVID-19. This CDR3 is CSVGLGGLNEQFF. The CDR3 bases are TGCAGCGTCGGATTAGGGGGATTAAATGAGCAGTTCTTC.